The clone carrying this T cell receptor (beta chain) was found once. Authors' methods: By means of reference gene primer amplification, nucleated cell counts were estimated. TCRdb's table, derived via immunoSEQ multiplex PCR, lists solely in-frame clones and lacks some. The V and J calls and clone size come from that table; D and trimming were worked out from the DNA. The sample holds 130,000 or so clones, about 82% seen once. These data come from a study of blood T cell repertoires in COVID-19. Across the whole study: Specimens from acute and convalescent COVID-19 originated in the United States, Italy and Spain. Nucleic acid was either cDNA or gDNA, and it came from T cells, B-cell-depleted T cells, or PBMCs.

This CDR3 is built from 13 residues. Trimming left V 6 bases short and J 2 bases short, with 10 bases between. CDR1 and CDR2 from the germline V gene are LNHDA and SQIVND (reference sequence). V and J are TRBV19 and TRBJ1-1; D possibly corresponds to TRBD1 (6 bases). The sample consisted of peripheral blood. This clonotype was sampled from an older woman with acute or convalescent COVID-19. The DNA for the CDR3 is TGTGCCAGTAGGACACAGGGAAACACTGAAGCTTTCTTT. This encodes CASRTQGNTEAFF.